This T cell receptor (beta chain) was retrieved from a study of lymphopenia after photon versus proton radiotherapy. Broader study findings: Relative stability marked proton patients; photon patients lost diversity and naive cells. Better survival with proton therapy was suggested as possible, not demonstrated. After lymphocyte nadir, photon-treated repertoires showed oligoclonal expansion, especially CD8+ Temra.

Profiling relied on immunoSEQ multiplex PCR, and the TCRdb table lists in-frame clones only, not all of them. Found here are tens of thousands of clones, about 83% of them singletons; the top ten hold more than 1.2%. A note on this clone: The antigen is undetermined.

The germline gives CDR1 SGHDN, CDR2 FVKESK. CDR3 length equals 15 residues. The V gene lost 3 bases and the J gene lost 3 bases, with 11 bases spanning the gap. The sequence derives from a man in his 60s with pancreatic cancer. V usage is TRBV14 and J usage is TRBJ2-2, with D possibly matching TRBD2 (5 bases). Sequences were derived from peripheral blood, sampled from a patient treated with proton-based radiotherapy. The CDR3 here is CASSHGVLHTGELFF. In DNA form, the CDR3 reads TGTGCCAGCAGCCACGGGGTACTCCACACCGGGGAGCTGTTTTTT. Drawing the rest from reference TRBV14 and TRBJ2-2, the complete variable domain is EAGVTQFPSHSVIEKGQTVTLRCDPISGHDNLYWYRRVMGKEIKFLLHFVKESKQDESGMPNNRFLAERTGGTYSTLKVQPAELEDSGVYFCASSHGVLHTGELFFGEGSRLTVL.